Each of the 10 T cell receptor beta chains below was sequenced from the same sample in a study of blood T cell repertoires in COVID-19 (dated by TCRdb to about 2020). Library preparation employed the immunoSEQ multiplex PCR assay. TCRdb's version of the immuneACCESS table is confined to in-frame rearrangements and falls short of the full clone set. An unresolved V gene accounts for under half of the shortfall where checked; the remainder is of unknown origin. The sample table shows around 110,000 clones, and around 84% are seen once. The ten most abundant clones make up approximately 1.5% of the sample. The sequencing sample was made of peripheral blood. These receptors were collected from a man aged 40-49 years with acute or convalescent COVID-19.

CDR3 amino acids: CASSASPSEHTQYF. The CDR3, as DNA: TGTGCCAGCAGCGCCAGCCCTAGCGAGCATACGCAGTATTTT. The gene calls are TRBV7-2 and TRBJ2-3, with D maybe TRBD2 (6 bases). The germline V gene encodes CDR1 SGHTA and CDR2 FQGNSA. V lost 5 bases and J 7 bases, leaving 16 bases between the germline ends. The CDR3 sequence is 14 residues long.

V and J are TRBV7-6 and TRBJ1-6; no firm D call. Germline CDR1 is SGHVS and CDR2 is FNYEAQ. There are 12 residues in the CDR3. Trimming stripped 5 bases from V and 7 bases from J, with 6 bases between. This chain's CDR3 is CASSQRNSPLHF. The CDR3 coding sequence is TGTGCCAGCAGCCAACGGAATTCACCCCTCCACTTT.

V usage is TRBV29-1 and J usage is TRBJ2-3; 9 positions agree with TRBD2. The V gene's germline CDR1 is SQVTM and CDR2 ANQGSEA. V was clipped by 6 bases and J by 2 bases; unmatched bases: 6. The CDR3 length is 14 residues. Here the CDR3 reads CSVQTSGSTDTQYF. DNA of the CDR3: TGCAGCGTCCAGACTAGCGGCTCCACAGATACGCAGTATTTT.

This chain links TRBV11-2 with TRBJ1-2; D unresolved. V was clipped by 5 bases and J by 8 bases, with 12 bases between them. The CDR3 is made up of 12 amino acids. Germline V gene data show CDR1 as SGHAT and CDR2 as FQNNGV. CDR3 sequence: CASSRGRYGYTF. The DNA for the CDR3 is TGTGCCAGCAGCCGTGGCCGTTACGGCTACACCTTC.

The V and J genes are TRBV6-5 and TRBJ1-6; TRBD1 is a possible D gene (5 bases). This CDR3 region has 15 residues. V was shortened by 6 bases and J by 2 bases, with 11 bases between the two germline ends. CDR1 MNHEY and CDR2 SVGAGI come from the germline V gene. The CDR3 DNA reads TGTGCCAGCAGAGGGGCCTCGACCTATAATTCACCCCTCCACTTT. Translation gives CASRGASTYNSPLHF.

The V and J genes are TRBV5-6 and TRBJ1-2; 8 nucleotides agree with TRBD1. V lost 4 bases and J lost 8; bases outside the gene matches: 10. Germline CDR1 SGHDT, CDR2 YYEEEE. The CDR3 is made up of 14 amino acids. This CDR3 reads CASSIGTGIQGYTF. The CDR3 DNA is TGTGCCAGCAGCATTGGGACAGGCATTCAGGGCTACACCTTC.

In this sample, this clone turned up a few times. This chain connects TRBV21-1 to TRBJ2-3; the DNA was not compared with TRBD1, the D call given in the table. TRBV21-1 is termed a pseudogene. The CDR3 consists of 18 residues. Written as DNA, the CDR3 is TGTGCCAGCAGCCCCTGGGACAGGGGACCTCCGACCACAGATACGCAGTATTTT. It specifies CASSPWDRGPPTTDTQYF.

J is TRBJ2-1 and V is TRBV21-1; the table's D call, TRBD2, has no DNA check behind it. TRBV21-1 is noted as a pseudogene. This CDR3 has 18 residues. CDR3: CASSNPGLAASSYNEQFF. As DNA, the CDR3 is TGTGCCAGCAGCAATCCGGGACTAGCGGCTAGCTCCTACAATGAGCAGTTCTTC.

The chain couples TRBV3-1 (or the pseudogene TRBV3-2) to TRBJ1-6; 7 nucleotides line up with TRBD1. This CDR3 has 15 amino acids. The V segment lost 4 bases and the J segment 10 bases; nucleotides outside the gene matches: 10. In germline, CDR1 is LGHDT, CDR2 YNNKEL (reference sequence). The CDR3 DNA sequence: TGTGCCAGCAGCCCATACAGGGGCGATAGATCACCCCTCCACTTT. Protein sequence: CASSPYRGDRSPLHF.

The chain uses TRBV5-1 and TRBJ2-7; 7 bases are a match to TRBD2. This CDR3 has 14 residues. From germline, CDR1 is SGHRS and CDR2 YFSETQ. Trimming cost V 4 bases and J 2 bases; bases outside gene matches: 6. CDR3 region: CASSPRRGTYEQYF. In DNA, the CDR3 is TGCGCCAGCAGCCCCAGGCGGGGGACCTACGAGCAGTACTTC. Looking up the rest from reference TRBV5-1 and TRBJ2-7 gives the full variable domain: KAGVTQTPRYLIKTRGQQVTLSCSPISGHRSVSWYQQTPGQGLQFLFEYFSETQRNKGNFPGRFSGRQFSNSRSEMNVSTLELGDSALYLCASSPRRGTYEQYFGPGTRLTVT.